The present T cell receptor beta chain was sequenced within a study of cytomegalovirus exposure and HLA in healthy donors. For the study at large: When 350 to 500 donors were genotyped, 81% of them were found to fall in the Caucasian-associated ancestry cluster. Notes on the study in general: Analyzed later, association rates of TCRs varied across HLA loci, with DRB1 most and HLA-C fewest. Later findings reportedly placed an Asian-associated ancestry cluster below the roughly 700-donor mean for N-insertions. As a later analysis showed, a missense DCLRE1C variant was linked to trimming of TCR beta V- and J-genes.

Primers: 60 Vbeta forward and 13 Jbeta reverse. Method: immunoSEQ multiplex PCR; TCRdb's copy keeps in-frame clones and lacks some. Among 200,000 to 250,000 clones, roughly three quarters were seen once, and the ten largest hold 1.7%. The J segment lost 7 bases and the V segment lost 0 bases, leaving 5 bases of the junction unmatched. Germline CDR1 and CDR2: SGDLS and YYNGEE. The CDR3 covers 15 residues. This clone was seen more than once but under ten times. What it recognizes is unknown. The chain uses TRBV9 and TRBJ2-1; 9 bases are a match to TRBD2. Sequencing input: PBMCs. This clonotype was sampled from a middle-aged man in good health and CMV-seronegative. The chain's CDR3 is CASSVGGRAQNEQFF. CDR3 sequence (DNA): TGTGCCAGCAGCGTAGGCGGGAGGGCCCAGAATGAGCAGTTCTTC. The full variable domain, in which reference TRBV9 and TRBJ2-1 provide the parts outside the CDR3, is DSGVTQTPKHLITATGQRVTLRCSPRSGDLSVYWYQQSLDQGLQFLIQYYNGEERAKGNILERFSAQQFPDLHSELNLSSLELGDSALYFCASSVGGRAQNEQFFGPGTRLTVL.